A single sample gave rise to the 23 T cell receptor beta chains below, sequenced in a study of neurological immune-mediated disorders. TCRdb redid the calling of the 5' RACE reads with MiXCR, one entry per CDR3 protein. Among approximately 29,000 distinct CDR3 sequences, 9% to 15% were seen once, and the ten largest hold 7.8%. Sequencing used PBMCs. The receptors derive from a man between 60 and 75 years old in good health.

The CDR3 DNA follows: TGTGCCAGCACCTTACAGGGGGGGCTGAATGAGCAGTTCTTC. Residues: CASTLQGGLNEQFF. This chain links TRBV12-3 or TRBV12-4 with TRBJ2-1; possibly TRBD1 for D (8 bases). The CDR3 is made up of 14 amino acids. Trimming cost V 7 bases and J 7 bases, with 17 bases left between them.

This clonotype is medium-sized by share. The CDR3: CAISDSSYEQYF. DNA for the CDR3: TGTGCCATCAGTGACAGTTCCTACGAGCAGTACTTC. The chain uses TRBV10-3 and TRBJ2-7; D unresolved. The CDR3 consists of 12 residues. Germline CDR1 is ENHRY and CDR2 is SYGVKD. Deletions cut 3 bases from V and 1 base from J, with 4 bases between.

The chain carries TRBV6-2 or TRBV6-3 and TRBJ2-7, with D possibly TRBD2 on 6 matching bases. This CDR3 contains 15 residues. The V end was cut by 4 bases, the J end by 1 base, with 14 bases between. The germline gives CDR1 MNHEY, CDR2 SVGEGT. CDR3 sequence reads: CASSFATRNSYEQYF. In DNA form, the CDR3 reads TGTGCCAGCAGTTTCGCGACTAGGAATTCCTACGAGCAGTACTTC.

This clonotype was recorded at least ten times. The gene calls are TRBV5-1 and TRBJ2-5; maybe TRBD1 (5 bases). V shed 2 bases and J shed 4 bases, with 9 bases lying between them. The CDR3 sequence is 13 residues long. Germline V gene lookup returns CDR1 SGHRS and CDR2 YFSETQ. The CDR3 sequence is CASSLSGLETQYF. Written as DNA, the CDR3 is TGCGCCAGCAGCTTATCAGGGCTAGAGACCCAGTACTTC.

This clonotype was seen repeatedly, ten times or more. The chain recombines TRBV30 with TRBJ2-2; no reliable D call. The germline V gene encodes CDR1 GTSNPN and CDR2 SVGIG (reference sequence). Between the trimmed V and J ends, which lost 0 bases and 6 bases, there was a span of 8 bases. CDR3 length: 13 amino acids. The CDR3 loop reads CAWSVRGSGELFF. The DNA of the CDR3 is TGTGCCTGGAGTGTACGTGGTTCCGGGGAGCTGTTTTTT.

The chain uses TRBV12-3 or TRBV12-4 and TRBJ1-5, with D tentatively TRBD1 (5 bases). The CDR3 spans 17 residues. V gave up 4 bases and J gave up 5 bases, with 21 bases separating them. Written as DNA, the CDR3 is TGTGCCAGCAGTTCCGGTGGAGGGGCGGTGCGCGATCAGCCCCAGCATTTT. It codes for CASSSGGGAVRDQPQHF.

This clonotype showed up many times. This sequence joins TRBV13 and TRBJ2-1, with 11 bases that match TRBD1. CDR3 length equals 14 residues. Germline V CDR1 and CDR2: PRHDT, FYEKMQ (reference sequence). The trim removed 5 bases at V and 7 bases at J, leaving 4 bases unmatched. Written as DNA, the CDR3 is TGTGCCAGCAGCCCGGGACAGGGGGGGAATGAGCAGTTCTTC. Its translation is CASSPGQGGNEQFF.

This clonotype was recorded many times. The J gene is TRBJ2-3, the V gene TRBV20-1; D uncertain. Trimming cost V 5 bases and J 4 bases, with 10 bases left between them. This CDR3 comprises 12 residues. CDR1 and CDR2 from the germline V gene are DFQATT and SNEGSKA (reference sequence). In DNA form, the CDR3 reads TGCAGTGCTTACCGGAGCCCAGATACGCAGTATTTT. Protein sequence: CSAYRSPDTQYF.

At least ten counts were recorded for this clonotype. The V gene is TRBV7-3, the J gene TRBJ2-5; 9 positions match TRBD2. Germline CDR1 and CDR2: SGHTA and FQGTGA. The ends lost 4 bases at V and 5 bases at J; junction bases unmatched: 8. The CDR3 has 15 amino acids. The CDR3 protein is CASSSGAGGWETQYF. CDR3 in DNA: TGTGCCAGCAGCTCAGGAGCGGGGGGCTGGGAGACCCAGTACTTC.

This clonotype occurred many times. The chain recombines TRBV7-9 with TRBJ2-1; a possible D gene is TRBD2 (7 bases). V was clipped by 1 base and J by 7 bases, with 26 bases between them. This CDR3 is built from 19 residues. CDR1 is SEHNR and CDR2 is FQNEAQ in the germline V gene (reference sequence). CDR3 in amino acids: CASSLGWGGGPFGGNEQFF. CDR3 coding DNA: TGTGCCAGCAGCTTAGGTTGGGGCGGGGGCCCCTTCGGTGGGAATGAGCAGTTCTTC.

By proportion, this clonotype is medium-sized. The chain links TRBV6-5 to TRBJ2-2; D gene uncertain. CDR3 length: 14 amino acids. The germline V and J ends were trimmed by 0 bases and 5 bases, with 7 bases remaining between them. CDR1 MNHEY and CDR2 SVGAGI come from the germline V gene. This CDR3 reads CASSYSRSTGELFF. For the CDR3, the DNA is TGTGCCAGCAGTTACTCGAGGTCGACCGGGGAGCTGTTTTTT.

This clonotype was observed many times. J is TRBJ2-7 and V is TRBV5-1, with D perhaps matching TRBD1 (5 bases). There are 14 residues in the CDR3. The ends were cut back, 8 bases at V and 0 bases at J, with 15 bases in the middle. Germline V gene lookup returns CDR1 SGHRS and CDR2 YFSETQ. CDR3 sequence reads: CASQTGFGSYEQYF. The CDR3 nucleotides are TGCGCCAGTCAAACAGGTTTCGGCTCCTACGAGCAGTACTTC.

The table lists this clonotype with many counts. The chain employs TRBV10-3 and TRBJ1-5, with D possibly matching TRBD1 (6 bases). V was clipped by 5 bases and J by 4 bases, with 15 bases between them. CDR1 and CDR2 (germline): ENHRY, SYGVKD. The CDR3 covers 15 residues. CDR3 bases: TGTGCCATCAGTTCTCTGGACAGCAAGAATCAGCCCCAGCATTTT. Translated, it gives CAISSLDSKNQPQHF.

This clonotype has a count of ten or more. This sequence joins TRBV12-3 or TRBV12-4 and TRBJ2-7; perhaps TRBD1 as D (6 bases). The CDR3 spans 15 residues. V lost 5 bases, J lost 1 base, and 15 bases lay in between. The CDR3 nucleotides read TGTGCCAGCAGTATGCACCGGGACAAATCCTACGAGCAGTACTTC. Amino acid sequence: CASSMHRDKSYEQYF.

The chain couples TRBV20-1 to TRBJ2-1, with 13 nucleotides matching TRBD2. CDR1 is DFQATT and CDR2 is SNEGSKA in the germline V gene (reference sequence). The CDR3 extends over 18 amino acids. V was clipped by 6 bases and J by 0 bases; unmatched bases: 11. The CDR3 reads CSAETSGGAHLSYNEQFF. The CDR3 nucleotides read TGCAGTGCGGAAACTAGCGGGGGGGCCCATCTCTCCTACAATGAGCAGTTCTTC.

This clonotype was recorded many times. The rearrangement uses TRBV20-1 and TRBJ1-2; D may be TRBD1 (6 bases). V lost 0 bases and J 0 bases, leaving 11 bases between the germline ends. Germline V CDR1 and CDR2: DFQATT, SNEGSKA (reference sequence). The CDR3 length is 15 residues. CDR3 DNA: TGCAGTGCTAGAGAGCAACAGGGTGCTAACTATGGCTACACCTTC. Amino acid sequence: CSAREQQGANYGYTF.

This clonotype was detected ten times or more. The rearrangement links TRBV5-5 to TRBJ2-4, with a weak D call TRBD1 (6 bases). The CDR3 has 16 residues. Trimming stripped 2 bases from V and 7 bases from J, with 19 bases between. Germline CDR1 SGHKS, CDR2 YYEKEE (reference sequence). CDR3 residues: CASSLDPQGLGNIQYF. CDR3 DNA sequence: TGTGCCAGCAGCTTAGACCCACAGGGATTAGGGAACATTCAGTACTTC. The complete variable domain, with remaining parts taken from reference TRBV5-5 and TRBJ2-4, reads DAGVTQSPTHLIKTRGQQVTLRCSPISGHKSVSWYQQVLGQGPQFIFQYYEKEERGRGNFPDRFSARQFPNYSSELNVNALLLGDSALYLCASSLDPQGLGNIQYFGAGTRLSVL.

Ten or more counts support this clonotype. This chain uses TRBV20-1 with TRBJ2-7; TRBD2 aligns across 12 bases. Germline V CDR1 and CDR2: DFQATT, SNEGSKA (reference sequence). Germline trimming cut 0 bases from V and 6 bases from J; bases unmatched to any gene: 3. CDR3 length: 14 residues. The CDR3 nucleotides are TGCAGTGCTAGAGATCGGACTAGCGGGGTCGAGCAGTACTTC. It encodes CSARDRTSGVEQYF.

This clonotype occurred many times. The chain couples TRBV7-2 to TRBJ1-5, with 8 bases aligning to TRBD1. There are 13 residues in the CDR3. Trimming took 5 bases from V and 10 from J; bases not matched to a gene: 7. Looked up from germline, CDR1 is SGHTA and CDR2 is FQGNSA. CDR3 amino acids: CASSLQGVLPQHF. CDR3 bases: TGTGCCAGCAGCCTACAGGGGGTTCTACCCCAGCATTTT. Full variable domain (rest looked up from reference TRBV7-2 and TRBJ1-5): GAGVSQSPSNKVTEKGKDVELRCDPISGHTALYWYRQSLGQGLEFLIYFQGNSAPDKSGLPSDRFSAERTGGSVSTLTIQRTQQEDSAVYLCASSLQGVLPQHFGDGTRLSIL.

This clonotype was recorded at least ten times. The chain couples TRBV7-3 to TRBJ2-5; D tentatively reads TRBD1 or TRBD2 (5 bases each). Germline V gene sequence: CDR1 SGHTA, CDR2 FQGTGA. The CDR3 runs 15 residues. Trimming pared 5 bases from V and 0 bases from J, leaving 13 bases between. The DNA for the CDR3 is TGTGCCAGCAGCGCTGGGACCGACTACCAAGAGACCCAGTACTTC. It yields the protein CASSAGTDYQETQYF.

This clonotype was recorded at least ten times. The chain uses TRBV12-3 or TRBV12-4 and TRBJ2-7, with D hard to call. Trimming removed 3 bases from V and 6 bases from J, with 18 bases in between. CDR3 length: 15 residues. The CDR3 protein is CASSFRRVNPIEQYF. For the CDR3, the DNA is TGTGCCAGCAGTTTTCGTCGGGTCAACCCTATCGAGCAGTACTTC.

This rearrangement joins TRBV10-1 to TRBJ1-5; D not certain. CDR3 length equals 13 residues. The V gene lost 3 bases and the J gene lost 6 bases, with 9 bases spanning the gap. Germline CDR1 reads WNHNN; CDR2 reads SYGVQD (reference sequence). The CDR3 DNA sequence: TGCGCCAGCAGTGACCAGGCATCTCAGCCCCAGCATTTT. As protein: CASSDQASQPQHF.

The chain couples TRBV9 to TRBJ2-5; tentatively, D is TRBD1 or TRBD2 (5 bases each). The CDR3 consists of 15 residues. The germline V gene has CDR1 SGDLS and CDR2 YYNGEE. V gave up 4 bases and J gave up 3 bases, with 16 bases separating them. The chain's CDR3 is CASSPRGAVEETQYF. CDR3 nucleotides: TGTGCCAGCAGCCCTCGAGGGGCAGTTGAAGAGACCCAGTACTTC.